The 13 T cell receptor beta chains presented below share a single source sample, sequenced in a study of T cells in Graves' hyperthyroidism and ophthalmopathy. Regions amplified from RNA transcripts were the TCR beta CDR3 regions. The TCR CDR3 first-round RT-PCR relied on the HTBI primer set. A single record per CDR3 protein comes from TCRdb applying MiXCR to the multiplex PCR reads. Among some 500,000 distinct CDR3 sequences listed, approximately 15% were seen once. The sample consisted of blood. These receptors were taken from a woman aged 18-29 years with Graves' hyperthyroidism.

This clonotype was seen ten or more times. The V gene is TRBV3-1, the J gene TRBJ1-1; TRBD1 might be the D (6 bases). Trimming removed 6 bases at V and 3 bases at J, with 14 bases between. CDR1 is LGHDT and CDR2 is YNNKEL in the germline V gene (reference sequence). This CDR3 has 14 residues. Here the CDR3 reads CASSPRGLDTEAFF. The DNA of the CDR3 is TGTGCCAGCAGTCCCAGGGGTTTAGACACTGAAGCTTTCTTT.

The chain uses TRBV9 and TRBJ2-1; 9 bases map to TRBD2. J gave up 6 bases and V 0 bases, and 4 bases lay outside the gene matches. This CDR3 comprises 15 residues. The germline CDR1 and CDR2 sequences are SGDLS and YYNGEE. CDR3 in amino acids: CASSVEGLASNEQFF. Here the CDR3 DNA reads TGTGCCAGCAGCGTAGAGGGACTAGCCTCCAATGAGCAGTTCTTC. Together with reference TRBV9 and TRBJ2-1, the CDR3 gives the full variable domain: DSGVTQTPKHLITATGQRVTLRCSPRSGDLSVYWYQQSLDQGLQFLIQYYNGEERAKGNILERFSAQQFPDLHSELNLSSLELGDSALYFCASSVEGLASNEQFFGPGTRLTVL.

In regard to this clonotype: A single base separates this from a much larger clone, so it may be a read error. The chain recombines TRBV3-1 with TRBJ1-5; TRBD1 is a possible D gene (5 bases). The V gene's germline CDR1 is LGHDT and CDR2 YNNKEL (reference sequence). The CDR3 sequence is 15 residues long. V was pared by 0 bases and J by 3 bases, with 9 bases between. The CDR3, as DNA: TGTGCCAGCAGCCAAGAGGGGGGGGACAATCAGCCCCAGCATTTT. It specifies CASSQEGGDNQPQHF.

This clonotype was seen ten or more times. CDR3 amino acids: CASSPSIAGVKNEQFF. CDR3 DNA: TGTGCCAGCAGCCCTTCCATAGCGGGAGTTAAAAATGAGCAGTTCTTC. The rearrangement uses TRBV11-3 and TRBJ2-1, with TRBD2 matching 9 bases. From germline, CDR1 is SGHNT and CDR2 YENEEA. CDR3 size: 16 residues. Trimming removed 5 bases from V and 7 bases from J; junction bases left unmatched: 12.

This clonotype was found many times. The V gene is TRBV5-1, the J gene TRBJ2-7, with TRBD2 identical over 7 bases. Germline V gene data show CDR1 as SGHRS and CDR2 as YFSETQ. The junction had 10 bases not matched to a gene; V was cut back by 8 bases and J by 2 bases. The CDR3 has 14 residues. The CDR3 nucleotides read TGCGCCAGTAGGACCGGGACTACCGCCTACGAGCAGTACTTC. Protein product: CASRTGTTAYEQYF.

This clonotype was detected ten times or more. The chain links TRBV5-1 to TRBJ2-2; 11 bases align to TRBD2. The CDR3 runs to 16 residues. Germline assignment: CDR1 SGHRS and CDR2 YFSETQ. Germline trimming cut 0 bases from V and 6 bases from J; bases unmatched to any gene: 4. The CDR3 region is CASSLVLAGGSGELFF. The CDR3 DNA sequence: TGCGCCAGCAGCTTGGTGCTAGCGGGAGGTTCCGGGGAGCTGTTTTTT. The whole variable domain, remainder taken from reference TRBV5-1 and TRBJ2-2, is KAGVTQTPRYLIKTRGQQVTLSCSPISGHRSVSWYQQTPGQGLQFLFEYFSETQRNKGNFPGRFSGRQFSNSRSEMNVSTLELGDSALYLCASSLVLAGGSGELFFGEGSRLTVL.

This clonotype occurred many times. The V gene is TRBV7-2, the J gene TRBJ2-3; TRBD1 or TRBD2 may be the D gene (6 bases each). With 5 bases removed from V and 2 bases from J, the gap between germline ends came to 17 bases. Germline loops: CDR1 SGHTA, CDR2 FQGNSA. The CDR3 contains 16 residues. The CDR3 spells CASSRAGGTNTDTQYF. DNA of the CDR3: TGTGCCAGCAGCCGCGCCGGCGGGACAAACACAGATACGCAGTATTTT.

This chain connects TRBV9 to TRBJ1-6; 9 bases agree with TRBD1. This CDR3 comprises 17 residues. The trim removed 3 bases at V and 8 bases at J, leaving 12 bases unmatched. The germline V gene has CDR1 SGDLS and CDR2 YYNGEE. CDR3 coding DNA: TGTGCCAGCAGCGCCCGGGACAGGGTTGAGGTCGATTCACCCCTCCACTTT. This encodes CASSARDRVEVDSPLHF.

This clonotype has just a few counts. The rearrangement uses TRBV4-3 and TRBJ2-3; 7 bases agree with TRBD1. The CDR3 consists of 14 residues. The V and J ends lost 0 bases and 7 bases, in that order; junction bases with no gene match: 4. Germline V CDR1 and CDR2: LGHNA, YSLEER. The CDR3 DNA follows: TGCGCCAGCAGCCAAGATCGACAGGGTAATACGCAGTATTTT. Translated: CASSQDRQGNTQYF.

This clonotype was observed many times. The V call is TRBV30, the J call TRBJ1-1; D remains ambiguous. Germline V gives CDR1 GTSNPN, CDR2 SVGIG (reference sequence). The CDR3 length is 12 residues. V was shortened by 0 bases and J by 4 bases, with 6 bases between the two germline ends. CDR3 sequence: CAWSVRGTEAFF. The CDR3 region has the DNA TGTGCCTGGAGTGTACGGGGCACTGAAGCTTTCTTT. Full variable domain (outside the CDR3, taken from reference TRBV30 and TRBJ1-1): SQTIHQWPATLVQPVGSPLSLECTVEGTSNPNLYWYRQAAGRGLQLLFYSVGIGQISSEVPQNLSASRPQDRQFILSSKKLLLSDSGFYLCAWSVRGTEAFFGQGTRLTVV.

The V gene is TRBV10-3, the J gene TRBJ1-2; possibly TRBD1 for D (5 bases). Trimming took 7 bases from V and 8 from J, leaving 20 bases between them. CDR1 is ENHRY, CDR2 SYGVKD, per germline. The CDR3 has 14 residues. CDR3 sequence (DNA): TGTGCCATCAATTTCAGGGTTGGGACTACGGGCTACACCTTC. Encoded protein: CAINFRVGTTGYTF.

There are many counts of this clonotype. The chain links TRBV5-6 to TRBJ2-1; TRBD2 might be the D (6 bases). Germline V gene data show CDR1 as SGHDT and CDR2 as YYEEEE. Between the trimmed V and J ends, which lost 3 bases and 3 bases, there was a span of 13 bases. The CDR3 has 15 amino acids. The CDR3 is CASSSRTINYNEQFF. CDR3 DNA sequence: TGTGCCAGCAGCTCCCGGACTATTAACTACAATGAGCAGTTCTTC.

The DNA for the CDR3 is TGTGCCACCAGCAGAGATTGGAGTAGCGGGAATGACATTCAGTACTTC. It is translated as CATSRDWSSGNDIQYF. The V gene is TRBV15, the J gene TRBJ2-4; 8 nucleotides align to TRBD2. The V segment lost 0 bases and the J segment 8 bases; nucleotides outside the gene matches: 9. The V gene's germline CDR1 is LNHNV and CDR2 YYDKDF (reference sequence). There are 16 residues in the CDR3. Filled out from reference TRBV15 and TRBJ2-4, the complete variable domain reads DAMVIQNPRYQVTQFGKPVTLSCSQTLNHNVMYWYQQKSSQAPKLLFHYYDKDFNNEADTPDNFQSRRPNTSFCFLDIRSPGLGDTAMYLCATSRDWSSGNDIQYFGAGTRLSVL.